This TCR beta chain was captured in a study of shared clonotypes between healthy human individuals. The CDR3 loop spans 14 amino acids. In germline, CDR1 is SNHLY, CDR2 FYNNEI. J lost 4 bases, V lost 6 bases, and 4 bases had no gene match. Using immunoSEQ multiplex PCR, the repertoire was profiled, and TCRdb retains in-frame clones only, with some absent. The repertoire holds millions of clones, roughly 94% seen once, with under 0.15% in the top ten. The J gene is TRBJ2-7, the V gene TRBV2, with 12 bases that match TRBD2. The specimen was naive CD4+ T cells sorted from blood. Subset noted: CD45RA+ positively selected. The clonotype was recovered from a man in his late teens or twenties in good health. The CDR3 loop is CASSQGLAGYEQYF. The CDR3 region has the DNA TGTGCCAGCAGCCAGGGACTAGCGGGTTACGAGCAGTACTTC.